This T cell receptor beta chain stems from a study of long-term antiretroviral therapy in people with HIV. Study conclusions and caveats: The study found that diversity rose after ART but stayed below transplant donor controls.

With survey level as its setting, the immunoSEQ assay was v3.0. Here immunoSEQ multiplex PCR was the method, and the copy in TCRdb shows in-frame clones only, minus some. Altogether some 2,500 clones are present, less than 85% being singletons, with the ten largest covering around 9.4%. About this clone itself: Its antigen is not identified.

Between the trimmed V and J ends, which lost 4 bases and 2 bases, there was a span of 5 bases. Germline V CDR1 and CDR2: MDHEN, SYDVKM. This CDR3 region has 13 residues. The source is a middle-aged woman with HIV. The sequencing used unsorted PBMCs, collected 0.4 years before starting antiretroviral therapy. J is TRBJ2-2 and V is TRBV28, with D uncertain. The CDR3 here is CASSSVNTGELFF. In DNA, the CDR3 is TGTGCCAGCAGTTCGGTAAACACCGGGGAGCTGTTTTTT. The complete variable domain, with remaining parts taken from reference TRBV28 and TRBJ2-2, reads DVKVTQSSRYLVKRTGEKVFLECVQDMDHENMFWYRQDPGLGLRLIYFSYDVKMKEKGDIPEGYSVSREKKERFSLILESASTNQTSMYLCASSSVNTGELFFGEGSRLTVL.